These T cell receptor beta chains were read from a single sample in a study of early T cells in non-severe SARS-CoV-2 infection. Via MiXCR, TCRdb re-called the 5' RACE reads, giving one row per CDR3 protein. The sample shows approximately 81,000 distinct CDR3 sequences, roughly an eighth of them seen only once. The sequenced sample was whole blood. The receptors originated from an adult who was a healthcare worker with PCR-confirmed SARS-CoV-2 infection or an uninfected control (not recorded which). The CDR3 runs from the conserved cysteine through the conserved F or W. A D gene is named only where the DNA matches it firmly. Size tells how often a clone was seen (once, few, many) or the class of an expanded clone, and some rows leave it out.

j_call,d_call,v_call,clone_size,cdr3_nt,cdr3_aa
TRBJ1-2,NA,TRBV7-2,many,TGTGCCAGCAGCTTAGGCGGGGTGTCTGGCTACACCTTC,CASSLGGVSGYTF
TRBJ2-3,NA,TRBV20-1,NA,TGCAGTGCCACCGAGGGGGGAGATACGCAGTATTTT,CSATEGGDTQYF
TRBJ1-1,NA,TRBV29-1,NA,TGCAGCGTCTTAAAGGAGAACACTGAAGCTTTCTTT,CSVLKENTEAFF
TRBJ1-1,NA,TRBV11-2,NA,TGTGCCAGCAGCAACCGGGACACGAACACTGAAGCTTTCTTT,CASSNRDTNTEAFF
TRBJ2-2,NA,TRBV12-3/TRBV12-4,NA,TGTGCCAGCAGTATATCCCCCGGGGAGCTGTTTTTT,CASSISPGELFF
TRBJ1-1,NA,TRBV7-9,few,TGTGCCAGCAGCCCCATAAGGGCCCAGAACACTGAAGCTTTCTTT,CASSPIRAQNTEAFF
TRBJ1-1,NA,TRBV20-1,few,TGCAGTGCTTTCACAACAGGGAACACTGAAGCTTTCTTT,CSAFTTGNTEAFF
TRBJ2-1,NA,TRBV20-1,many,TGCAGTGCTCAGGACCATCTCGACTACAATGAGCAGTTCTTC,CSAQDHLDYNEQFF
TRBJ2-1,TRBD1,TRBV20-1,NA,TGCAGTGCTACCAGACAGGGAAACTACAATGAGCAGTTCTTC,CSATRQGNYNEQFF
TRBJ2-7,NA,TRBV27,NA,TGTGCCAGCAGTTTATCCCGGACGTATTCCTACGAGCAGTACTTC,CASSLSRTYSYEQYF
TRBJ2-3,NA,TRBV20-1,few,TGCAGTGCTAGGACAGCCGGCACAGATACGCAGTATTTT,CSARTAGTDTQYF
TRBJ1-1,NA,TRBV18,many,TGTGCCAGCTCGTACAGGGTTACTGAAGCTTTCTTT,CASSYRVTEAFF
TRBJ2-1,TRBD2,TRBV29-1,NA,TGCAGCGCCCTAGCGGGGGGCAATGGCGATGAGCAGTTCTTC,CSALAGGNGDEQFF
TRBJ2-1,NA,TRBV5-1,NA,TGCGCCAGCAGCTTGGTTTTGGTGGGATCCTATGAGCAGTTCTTC,CASSLVLVGSYEQFF
TRBJ2-2,NA,TRBV7-6,many,TGTGCCAGCAGCCATTGGACCCTACAAAGGAACACCGGGGAGCTGTTTTTT,CASSHWTLQRNTGELFF